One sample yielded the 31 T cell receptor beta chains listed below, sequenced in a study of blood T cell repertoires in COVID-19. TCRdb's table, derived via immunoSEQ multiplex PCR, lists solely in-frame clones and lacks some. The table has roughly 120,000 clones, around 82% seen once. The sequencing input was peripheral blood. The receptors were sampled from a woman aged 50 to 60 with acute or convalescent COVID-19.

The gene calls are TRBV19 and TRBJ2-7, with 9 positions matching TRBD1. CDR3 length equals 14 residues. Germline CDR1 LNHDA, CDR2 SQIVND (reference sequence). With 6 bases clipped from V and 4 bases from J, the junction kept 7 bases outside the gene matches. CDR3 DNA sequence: TGTGCCAGTAGAATGGGACAGGGCACGTACGAGCAGTACTTC. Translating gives CASRMGQGTYEQYF.

The CDR3: CATSRDMNYGYTF. The CDR3 DNA sequence: TGTGCCACCAGCAGGGACATGAACTATGGCTACACCTTC. The chain joins TRBV15 to TRBJ1-2, with D possibly matching TRBD1 (5 bases). CDR1 is LNHNV and CDR2 is YYDKDF in the germline V gene (reference sequence). This CDR3 contains 13 residues. V lost 3 bases and J lost 2, with 7 bases in between.

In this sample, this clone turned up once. The CDR3 bases are TGCGCCAGCAGTGAATCCCTAGGGAGAAATTCACCCCTCCACTTT. Residues: CASSESLGRNSPLHF. The chain couples TRBV10-1 to TRBJ1-6, with no clear D. V gave up 3 bases and J gave up 7 bases, with 13 bases separating them. Germline-derived CDR1 and CDR2 are WNHNN and SYGVQD (reference sequence). The CDR3 has 15 residues.

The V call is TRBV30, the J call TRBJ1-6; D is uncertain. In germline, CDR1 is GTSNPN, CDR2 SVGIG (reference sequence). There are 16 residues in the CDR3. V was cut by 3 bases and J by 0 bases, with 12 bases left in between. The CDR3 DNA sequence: TGTGCCTGGAGCGTACCCTCCGGCTCCTATAATTCACCCCTCCACTTT. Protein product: CAWSVPSGSYNSPLHF.

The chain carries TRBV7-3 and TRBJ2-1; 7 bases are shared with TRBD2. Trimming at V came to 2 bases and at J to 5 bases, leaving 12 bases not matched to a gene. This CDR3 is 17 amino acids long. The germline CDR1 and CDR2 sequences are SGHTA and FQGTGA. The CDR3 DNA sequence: TGTGCCAGCAGCTTACAGGTAGCGGGTTTTCTGAACAATGAGCAGTTCTTC. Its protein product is CASSLQVAGFLNNEQFF.

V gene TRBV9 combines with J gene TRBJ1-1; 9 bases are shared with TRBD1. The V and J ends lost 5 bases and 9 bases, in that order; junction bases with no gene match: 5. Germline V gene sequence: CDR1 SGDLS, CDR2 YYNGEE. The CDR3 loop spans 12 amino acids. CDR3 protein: CASSTGGPKAFF. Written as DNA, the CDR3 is TGTGCCAGCAGTACAGGGGGCCCTAAAGCTTTCTTT.

CDR3 DNA sequence: TGCGCCAGCAGCAATTACAATGAAGCTTTCTTT. Amino acid sequence: CASSNYNEAFF. The chain joins TRBV5-1 to TRBJ1-1; no clear D. V shed 4 bases and J shed 7 bases, with 8 bases lying between them. Germline-derived CDR1 and CDR2 are SGHRS and YFSETQ. The CDR3 has 11 residues.

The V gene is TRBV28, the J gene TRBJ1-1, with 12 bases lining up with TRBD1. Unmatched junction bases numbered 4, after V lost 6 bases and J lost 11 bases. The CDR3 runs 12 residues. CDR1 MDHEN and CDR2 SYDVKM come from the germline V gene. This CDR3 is CASRRGTGGAFF. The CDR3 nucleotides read TGTGCCAGCAGGCGAGGGACAGGGGGCGCTTTCTTT.

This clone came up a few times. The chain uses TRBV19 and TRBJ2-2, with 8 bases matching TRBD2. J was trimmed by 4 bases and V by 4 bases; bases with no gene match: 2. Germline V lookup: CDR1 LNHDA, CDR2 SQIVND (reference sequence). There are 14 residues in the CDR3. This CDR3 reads CASSSGGSTGELFF. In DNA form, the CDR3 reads TGTGCCAGTAGTAGCGGGGGGTCCACCGGGGAGCTGTTTTTT.

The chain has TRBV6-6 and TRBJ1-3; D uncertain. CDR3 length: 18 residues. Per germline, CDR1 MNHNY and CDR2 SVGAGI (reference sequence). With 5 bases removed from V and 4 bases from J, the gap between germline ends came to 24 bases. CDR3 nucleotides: TGTGCCAGCAGTCTCCGCCCCCCCCAGAGGATGTGGGGAAACACCATATATTTT. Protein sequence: CASSLRPPQRMWGNTIYF.

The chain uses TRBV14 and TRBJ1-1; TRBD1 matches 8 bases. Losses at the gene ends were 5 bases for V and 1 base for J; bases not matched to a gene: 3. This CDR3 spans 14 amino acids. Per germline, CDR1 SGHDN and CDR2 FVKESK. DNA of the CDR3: TGTGCCAGCAGCGCAGGGGGCCCGAACACTGAAGCTTTCTTT. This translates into CASSAGGPNTEAFF. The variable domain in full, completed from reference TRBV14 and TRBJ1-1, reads EAGVTQFPSHSVIEKGQTVTLRCDPISGHDNLYWYRRVMGKEIKFLLHFVKESKQDESGMPNNRFLAERTGGTYSTLKVQPAELEDSGVYFCASSAGGPNTEAFFGQGTRLTVV.

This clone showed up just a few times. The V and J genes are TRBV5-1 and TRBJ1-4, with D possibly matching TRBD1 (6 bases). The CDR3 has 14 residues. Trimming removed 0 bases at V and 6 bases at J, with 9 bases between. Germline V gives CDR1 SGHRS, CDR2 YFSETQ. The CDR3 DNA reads TGCGCCAGCAGCTTGGAGGGGGATCATGAAAAACTGTTTTTT. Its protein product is CASSLEGDHEKLFF.

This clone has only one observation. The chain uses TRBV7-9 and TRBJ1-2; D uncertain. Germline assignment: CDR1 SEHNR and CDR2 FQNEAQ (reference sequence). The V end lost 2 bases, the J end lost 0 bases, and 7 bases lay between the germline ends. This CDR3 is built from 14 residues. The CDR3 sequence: CASSLKSTNYGYTF. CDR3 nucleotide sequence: TGTGCCAGCAGCTTAAAATCCACTAACTATGGCTACACCTTC.

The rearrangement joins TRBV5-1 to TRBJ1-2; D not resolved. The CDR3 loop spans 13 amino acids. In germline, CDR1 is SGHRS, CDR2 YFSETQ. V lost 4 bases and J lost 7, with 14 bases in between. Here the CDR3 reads CASSSRSAGGYTF. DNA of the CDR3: TGCGCCAGCAGCAGCCGATCGGCGGGTGGCTACACCTTC.

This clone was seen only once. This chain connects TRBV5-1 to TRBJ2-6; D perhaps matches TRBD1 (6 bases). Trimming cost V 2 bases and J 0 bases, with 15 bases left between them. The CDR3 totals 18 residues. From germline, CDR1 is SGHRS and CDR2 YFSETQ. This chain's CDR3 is CASSFTTGKASGANVLTF. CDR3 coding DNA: TGCGCCAGCAGCTTCACAACAGGGAAGGCCTCTGGGGCCAACGTCCTGACTTTC.

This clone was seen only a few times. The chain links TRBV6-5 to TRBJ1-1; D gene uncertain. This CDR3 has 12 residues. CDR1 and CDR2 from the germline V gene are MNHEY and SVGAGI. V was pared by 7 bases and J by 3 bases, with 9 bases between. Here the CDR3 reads CASISGDTEAFF. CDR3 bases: TGTGCCAGCATCTCAGGCGACACTGAAGCTTTCTTT.

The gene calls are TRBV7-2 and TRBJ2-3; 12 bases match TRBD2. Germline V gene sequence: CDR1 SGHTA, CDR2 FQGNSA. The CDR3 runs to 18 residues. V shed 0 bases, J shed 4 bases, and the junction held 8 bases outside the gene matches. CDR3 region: CASSLAGLAGGRADTQYF. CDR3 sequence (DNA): TGTGCCAGCAGCTTAGCGGGTCTAGCGGGGGGGCGCGCAGATACGCAGTATTTT. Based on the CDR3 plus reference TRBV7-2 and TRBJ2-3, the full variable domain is GAGVSQSPSNKVTEKGKDVELRCDPISGHTALYWYRQSLGQGLEFLIYFQGNSAPDKSGLPSDRFSAERTGGSVSTLTIQRTQQEDSAVYLCASSLAGLAGGRADTQYFGPGTRLTVL.

In nucleotides, the CDR3 is TGTGCCGGGACCGGACAGTCCTCTGGAAACACCATATATTTT. It specifies CAGTGQSSGNTIYF. The V and J genes are TRBV2 and TRBJ1-3; D perhaps matches TRBD1 (6 bases). Deletions cut 11 bases from V and 0 bases from J, with 14 bases between. Looked up from germline, CDR1 is SNHLY and CDR2 is FYNNEI. The CDR3 is made up of 14 amino acids.

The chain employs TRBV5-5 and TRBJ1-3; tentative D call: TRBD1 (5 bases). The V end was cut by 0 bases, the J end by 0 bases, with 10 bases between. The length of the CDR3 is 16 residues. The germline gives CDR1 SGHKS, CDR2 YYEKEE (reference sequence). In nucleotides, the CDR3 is TGTGCCAGCAGCTTGGGCCCGGGGGGCTCTGGAAACACCATATATTTT. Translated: CASSLGPGGSGNTIYF.

The CDR3, as DNA: TGTGCCACCAGCTCCCGGGCAGGGTACTATGGCTACACCTTC. This encodes CATSSRAGYYGYTF. The chain has TRBV15 and TRBJ1-2, with D possibly being TRBD1 (5 bases). V was trimmed by 5 bases and J by 3 bases, leaving 13 bases between them. Germline V CDR1 and CDR2: LNHNV, YYDKDF (reference sequence). There are 14 residues in the CDR3.

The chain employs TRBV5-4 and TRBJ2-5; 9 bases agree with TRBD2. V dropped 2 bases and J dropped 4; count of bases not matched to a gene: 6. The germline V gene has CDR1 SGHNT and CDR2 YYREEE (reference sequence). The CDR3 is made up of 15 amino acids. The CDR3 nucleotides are TGTGCCAGCAGCTTTGAGCTAGCGGGGAGAGAGACCCAGTACTTC. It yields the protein CASSFELAGRETQYF.

The chain's CDR3 is CASNSGDDEQFF. Here the CDR3 DNA reads TGCGCCAGCAATAGCGGGGACGATGAGCAGTTCTTC. The V and J genes are TRBV5-1 and TRBJ2-1, with 8 nucleotides matching TRBD2. There are 12 residues in the CDR3. Germline values: CDR1 SGHRS, CDR2 YFSETQ. The V segment lost 6 bases and the J segment 8 bases; nucleotides outside the gene matches: 4.

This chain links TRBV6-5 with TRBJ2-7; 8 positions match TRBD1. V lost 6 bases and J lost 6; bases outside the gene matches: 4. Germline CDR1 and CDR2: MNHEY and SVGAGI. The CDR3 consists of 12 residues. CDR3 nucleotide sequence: TGTGCCAGCAGAACGGACAGGGCCGAGCAGTACTTC. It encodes CASRTDRAEQYF.

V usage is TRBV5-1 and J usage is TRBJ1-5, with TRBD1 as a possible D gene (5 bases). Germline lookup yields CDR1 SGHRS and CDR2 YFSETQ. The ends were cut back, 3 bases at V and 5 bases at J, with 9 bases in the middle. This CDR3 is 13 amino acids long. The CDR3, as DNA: TGCGCCAGCAGCTCGATAGGGGATCAGCCCCAGCATTTT. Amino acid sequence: CASSSIGDQPQHF.

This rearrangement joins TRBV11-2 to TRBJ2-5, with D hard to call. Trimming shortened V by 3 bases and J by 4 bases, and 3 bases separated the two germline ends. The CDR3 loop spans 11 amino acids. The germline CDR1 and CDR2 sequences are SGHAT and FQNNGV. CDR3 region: CASSFGETQYF. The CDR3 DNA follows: TGTGCCAGCAGCTTCGGAGAGACCCAGTACTTC.

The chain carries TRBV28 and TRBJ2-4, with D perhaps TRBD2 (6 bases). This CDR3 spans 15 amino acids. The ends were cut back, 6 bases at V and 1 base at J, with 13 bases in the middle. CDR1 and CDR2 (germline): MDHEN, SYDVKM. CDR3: CASRGGGTAKNIQYF. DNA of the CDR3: TGTGCCAGCAGGGGTGGCGGGACGGCCAAAAACATTCAGTACTTC.

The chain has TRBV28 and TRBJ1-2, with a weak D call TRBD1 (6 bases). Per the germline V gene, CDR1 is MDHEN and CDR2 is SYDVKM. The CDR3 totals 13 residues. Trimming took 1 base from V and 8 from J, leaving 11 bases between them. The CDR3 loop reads CASSLSRGRGYTF. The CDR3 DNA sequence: TGTGCCAGCAGTTTATCCAGGGGTAGAGGCTACACCTTC.

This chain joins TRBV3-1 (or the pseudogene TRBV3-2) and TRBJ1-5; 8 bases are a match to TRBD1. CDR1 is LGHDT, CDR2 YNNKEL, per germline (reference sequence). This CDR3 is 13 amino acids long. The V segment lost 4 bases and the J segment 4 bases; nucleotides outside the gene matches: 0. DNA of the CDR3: TGTGCCAGCAGCCGGACAGGGAATCAGCCCCAGCATTTT. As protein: CASSRTGNQPQHF.

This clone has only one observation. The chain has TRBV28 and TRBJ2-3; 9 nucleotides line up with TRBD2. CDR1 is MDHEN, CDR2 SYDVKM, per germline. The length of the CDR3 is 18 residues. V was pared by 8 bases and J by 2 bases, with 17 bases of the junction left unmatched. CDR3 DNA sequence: TGTGCCAGCTCTTTGTCGTTTATGTCTAGCGGGGTCACAGATACGCAGTATTTT. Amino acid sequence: CASSLSFMSSGVTDTQYF.

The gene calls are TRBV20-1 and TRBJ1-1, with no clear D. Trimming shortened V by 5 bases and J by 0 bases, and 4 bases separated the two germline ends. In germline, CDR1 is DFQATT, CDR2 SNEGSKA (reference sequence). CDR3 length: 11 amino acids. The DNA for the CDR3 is TGCAGTGCTTCCATGAACACTGAAGCTTTCTTT. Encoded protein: CSASMNTEAFF.

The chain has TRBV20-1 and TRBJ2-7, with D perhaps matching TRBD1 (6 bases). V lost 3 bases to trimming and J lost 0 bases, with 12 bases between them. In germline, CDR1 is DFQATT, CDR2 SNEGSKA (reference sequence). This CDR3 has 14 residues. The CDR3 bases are TGCAGTGCTAGTCTGAGGGGGAGCTCCTACGAGCAGTACTTC. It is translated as CSASLRGSSYEQYF.